This T cell receptor (beta chain) is drawn from a study of blood T cell repertoires in COVID-19. Background on the study: The United States, Italy and Spain were the sources of the acute and convalescent COVID-19 samples.

This table comes from immunoSEQ multiplex PCR, and its TCRdb copy is limited to in-frame clones, with some not included. The sample consists of more than 200,000 clones, roughly 84% of them appearing once. Trimming cost V 9 bases and J 4 bases, with 9 bases left between them. The CDR3 runs to 11 residues. The chain is built from TRBV12-3 or TRBV12-4 and TRBJ1-2; D perhaps matches TRBD1 (5 bases). The TCR sequence derives from a woman older than 75 with COVID-19, enrolled during active disease. Sequenced input: peripheral blood. The CDR3 coding sequence is TGTGCCAGTTGGACAAGCTATGGCTACACCTTC. It encodes CASWTSYGYTF.